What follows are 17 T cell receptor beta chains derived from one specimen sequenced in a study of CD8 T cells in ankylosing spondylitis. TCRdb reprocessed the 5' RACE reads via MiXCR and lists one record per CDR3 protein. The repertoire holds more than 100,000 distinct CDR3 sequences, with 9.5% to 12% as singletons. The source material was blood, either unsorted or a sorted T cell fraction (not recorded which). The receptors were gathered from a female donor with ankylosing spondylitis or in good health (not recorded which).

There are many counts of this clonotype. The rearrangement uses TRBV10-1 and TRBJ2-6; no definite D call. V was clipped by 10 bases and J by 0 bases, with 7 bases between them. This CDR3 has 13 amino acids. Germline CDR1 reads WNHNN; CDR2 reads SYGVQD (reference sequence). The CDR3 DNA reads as TGCGCCACCAAGATCTCTGGGGCCAACGTCCTGACTTTC. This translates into CATKISGANVLTF.

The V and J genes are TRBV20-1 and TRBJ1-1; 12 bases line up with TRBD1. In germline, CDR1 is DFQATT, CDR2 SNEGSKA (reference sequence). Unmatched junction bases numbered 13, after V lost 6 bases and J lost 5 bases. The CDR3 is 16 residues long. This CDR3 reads CSATVRDRGLGTEAFF. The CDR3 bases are TGCAGTGCGACAGTCCGGGACAGGGGGCTGGGAACTGAAGCTTTCTTT.

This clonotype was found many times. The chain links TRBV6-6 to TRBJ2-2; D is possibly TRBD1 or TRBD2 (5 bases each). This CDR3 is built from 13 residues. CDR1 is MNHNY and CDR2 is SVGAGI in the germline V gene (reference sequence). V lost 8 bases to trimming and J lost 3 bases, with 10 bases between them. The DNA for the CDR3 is TGTGCCAGCGGGGCGGGTGACACCGGGGAGCTGTTTTTT. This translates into CASGAGDTGELFF.

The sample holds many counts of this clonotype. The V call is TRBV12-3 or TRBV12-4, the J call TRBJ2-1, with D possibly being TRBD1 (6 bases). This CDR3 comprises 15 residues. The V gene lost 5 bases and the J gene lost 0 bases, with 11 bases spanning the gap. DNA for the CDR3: TGTGCCAGCAGTCCCCACAGGGCCTCCTACAATGAGCAGTTCTTC. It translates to CASSPHRASYNEQFF.

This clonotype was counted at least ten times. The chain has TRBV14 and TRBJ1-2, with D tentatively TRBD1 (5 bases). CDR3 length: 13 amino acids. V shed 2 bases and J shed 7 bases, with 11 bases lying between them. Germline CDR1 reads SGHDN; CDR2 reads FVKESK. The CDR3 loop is CASSQSRARGYTF. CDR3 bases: TGTGCCAGCAGCCAAAGCAGGGCGCGTGGCTACACCTTC.

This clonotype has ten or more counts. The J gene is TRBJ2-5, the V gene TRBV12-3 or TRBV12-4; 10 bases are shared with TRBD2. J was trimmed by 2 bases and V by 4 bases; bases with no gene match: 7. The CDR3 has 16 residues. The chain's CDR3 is CASSSRLAGVQETQYF. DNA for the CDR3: TGTGCCAGCAGTTCCCGGCTAGCGGGGGTTCAAGAGACCCAGTACTTC.

In DNA, the CDR3 is TGTGCCACCTCGTCAGGGCCCTATGGCTACACCTTC. This translates into CATSSGPYGYTF. V and J are TRBV28 and TRBJ1-2; possibly TRBD1 for D (5 bases). The CDR3 extends over 12 amino acids. The germline gives CDR1 MDHEN, CDR2 SYDVKM. Trimming removed 10 bases at V and 4 bases at J, with 13 bases between.

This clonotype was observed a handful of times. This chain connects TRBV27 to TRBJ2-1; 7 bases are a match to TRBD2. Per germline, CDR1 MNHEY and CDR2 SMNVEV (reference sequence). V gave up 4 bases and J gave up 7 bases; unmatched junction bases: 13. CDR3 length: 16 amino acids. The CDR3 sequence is CASSYLGEGPGNEQFF. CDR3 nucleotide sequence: TGTGCCAGCAGTTATTTGGGGGAGGGCCCAGGGAATGAGCAGTTCTTC.

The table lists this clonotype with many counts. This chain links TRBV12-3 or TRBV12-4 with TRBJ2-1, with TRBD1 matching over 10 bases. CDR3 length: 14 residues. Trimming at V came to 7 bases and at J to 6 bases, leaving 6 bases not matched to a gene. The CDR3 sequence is CASNGQGVFNEQFF. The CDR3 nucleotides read TGTGCCAGCAATGGACAGGGGGTTTTCAATGAGCAGTTCTTC.

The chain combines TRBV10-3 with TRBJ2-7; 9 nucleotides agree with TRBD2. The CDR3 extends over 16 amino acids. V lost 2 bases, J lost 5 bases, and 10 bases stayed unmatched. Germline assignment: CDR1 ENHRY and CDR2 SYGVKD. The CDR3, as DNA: TGTGCCATCAGTGAGCGGGGACTAGCAGGGTTCCACGAGCAGTACTTC. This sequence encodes CAISERGLAGFHEQYF.

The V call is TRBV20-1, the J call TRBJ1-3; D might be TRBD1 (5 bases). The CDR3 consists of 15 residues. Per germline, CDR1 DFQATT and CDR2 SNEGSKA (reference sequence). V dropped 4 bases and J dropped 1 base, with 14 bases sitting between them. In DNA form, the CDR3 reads TGCAGTGCTACACTCGACAGCTTATCTGGAAACACCATATATTTT. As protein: CSATLDSLSGNTIYF.

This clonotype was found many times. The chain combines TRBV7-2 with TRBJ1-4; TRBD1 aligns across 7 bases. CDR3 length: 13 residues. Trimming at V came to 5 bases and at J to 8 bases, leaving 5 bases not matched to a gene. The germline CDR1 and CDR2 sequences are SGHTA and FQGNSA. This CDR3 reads CASSKTGIEKLFF. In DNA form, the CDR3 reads TGTGCCAGCAGCAAGACAGGGATAGAAAAACTGTTTTTT.

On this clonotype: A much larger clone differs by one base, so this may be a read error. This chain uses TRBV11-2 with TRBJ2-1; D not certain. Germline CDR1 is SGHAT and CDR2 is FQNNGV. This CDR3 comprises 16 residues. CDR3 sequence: CAGSLRGHRSYNEQFF. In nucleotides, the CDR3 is TGTGCCGGCAGCTTACGAGGTCATCGCTCCTACAATGAGCAGTTCTTC. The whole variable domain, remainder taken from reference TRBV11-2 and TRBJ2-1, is EAGVAQSPRYKIIEKRQSVAFWCNPISGHATLYWYQQILGQGPKLLIQFQNNGVVDDSQLPKDRFSAERLKGVDSTLKIQPAKLEDSAVYLCAGSLRGHRSYNEQFFGPGTRLTVL.

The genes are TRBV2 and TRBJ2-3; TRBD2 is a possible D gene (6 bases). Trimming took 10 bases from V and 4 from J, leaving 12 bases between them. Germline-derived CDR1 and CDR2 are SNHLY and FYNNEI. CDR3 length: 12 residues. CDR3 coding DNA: TGTGCCACCCGGGAGCCGGCAGATACGCAGTATTTT. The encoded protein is CATREPADTQYF.

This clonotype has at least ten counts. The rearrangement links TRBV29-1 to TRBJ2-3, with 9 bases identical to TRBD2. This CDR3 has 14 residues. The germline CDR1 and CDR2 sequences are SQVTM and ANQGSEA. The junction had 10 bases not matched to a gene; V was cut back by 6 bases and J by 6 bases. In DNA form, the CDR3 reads TGCAGCGTCTGGACTAGCGCCTTATGGGATACGCAGTATTTT. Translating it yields CSVWTSALWDTQYF.

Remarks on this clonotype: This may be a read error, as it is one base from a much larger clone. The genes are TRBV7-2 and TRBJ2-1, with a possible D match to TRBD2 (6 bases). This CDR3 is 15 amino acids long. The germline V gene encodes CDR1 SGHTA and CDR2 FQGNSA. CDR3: CAGSLGSSVYNEQFF. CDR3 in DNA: TGTGCCGGCAGCTTAGGGTCTAGCGTCTACAATGAGCAGTTCTTC.

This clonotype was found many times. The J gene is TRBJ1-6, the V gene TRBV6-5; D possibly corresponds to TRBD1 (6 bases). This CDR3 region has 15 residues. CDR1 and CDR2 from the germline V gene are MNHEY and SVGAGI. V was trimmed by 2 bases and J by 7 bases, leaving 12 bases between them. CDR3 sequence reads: CASSYRDIKNSPLHF. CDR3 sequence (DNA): TGTGCCAGCAGTTACCGGGACATAAAAAATTCACCCCTCCACTTT.